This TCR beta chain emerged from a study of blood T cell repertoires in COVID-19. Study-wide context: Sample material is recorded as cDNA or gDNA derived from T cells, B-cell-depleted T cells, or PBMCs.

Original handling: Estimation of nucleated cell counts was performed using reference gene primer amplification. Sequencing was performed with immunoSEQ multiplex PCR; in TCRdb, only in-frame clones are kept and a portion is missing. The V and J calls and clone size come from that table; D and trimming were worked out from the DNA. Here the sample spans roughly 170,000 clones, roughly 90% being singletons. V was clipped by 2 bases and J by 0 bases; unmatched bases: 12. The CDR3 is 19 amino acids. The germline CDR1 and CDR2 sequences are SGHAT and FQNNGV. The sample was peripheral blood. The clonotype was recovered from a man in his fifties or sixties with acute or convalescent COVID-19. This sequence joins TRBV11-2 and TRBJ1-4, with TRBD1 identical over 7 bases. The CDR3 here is CASSLIPRQGAPTNEKLFF. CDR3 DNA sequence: TGTGCCAGCAGCTTAATTCCCCGACAGGGAGCTCCAACTAATGAAAAACTGTTTTTT.